These 14 T cell receptor beta chains originate from one sample sequenced in a study of CD8 T cells in ankylosing spondylitis. TCRdb passed the 5' RACE reads through MiXCR, listing each CDR3 protein once. The table lists 30,000 to 45,000 distinct CDR3 sequences, about an eighth of them singletons. Sequencing input: synovial fluid, either unsorted or a sorted T cell fraction (not recorded which). The receptor source for this set is a male donor with ankylosing spondylitis.

The rearrangement uses TRBV7-2 and TRBJ2-5; 11 bases match TRBD2. The V gene's germline CDR1 is SGHTA and CDR2 FQGNSA. Trimming took 4 bases from V and 7 from J; bases not matched to a gene: 5. The CDR3 length is 14 residues. CDR3 DNA: TGTGCCAGCAGCTCTAGCGGGAGGCCAGGGACCCAGTACTTC. Residues: CASSSSGRPGTQYF.

This clonotype occurred a few times. This chain uses TRBV7-9 with TRBJ2-5; unclear D gene. V was shortened by 3 bases and J by 5 bases, with 10 bases between the two germline ends. CDR3 length: 13 amino acids. Germline V CDR1 and CDR2: SEHNR, FQNEAQ (reference sequence). The CDR3 DNA is TGTGCCAGCAGCTTCACTCGGTCCGAGACCCAGTACTTC. It translates to CASSFTRSETQYF.

Within the sample, this clonotype is large. J is TRBJ1-2 and V is TRBV28; no definite D call. Germline CDR1 reads MDHEN; CDR2 reads SYDVKM. Trimming shortened V by 4 bases and J by 8 bases, and 17 bases separated the two germline ends. The CDR3 sequence is 14 residues long. The CDR3 DNA follows: TGTGCCAGCAGTTCCGCCGCGGGGATAGAGGGCTACACCTTC. Translated: CASSSAAGIEGYTF.

This clonotype turned up a few times. The chain joins TRBV29-1 to TRBJ2-5; D may be TRBD1 or TRBD2 (5 bases each). The V end lost 3 bases, the J end lost 2 bases, and 25 bases lay between the germline ends. The CDR3 is made up of 18 amino acids. The germline V gene encodes CDR1 SQVTM and CDR2 ANQGSEA. CDR3 sequence (DNA): TGCAGCGTTGATTCAGGGCGTTTGTGGAGGAGGCCACAAGAGACCCAGTACTTC. Its translation: CSVDSGRLWRRPQETQYF. The whole variable domain, remainder taken from reference TRBV29-1 and TRBJ2-5, is SAVISQKPSRDICQRGTSLTIQCQVDSQVTMMFWYRQQPGQSLTLIATANQGSEATYESGFVIDKFPISRPNLTFSTLTVSNMSPEDSSIYLCSVDSGRLWRRPQETQYFGPGTRLLVL.

This clonotype was picked up a small number of times. This sequence joins TRBV7-6 and TRBJ2-1; weak D call: TRBD1 (5 bases). This CDR3 comprises 18 residues. The V and J ends lost 1 base and 2 bases respectively, with 18 bases between them. The germline V gene encodes CDR1 SGHVS and CDR2 FNYEAQ. DNA for the CDR3: TGTGCCAGCAGCTTAGTTACAGGAAATAGTATCACCTACAATGAGCAGTTCTTC. Translating gives CASSLVTGNSITYNEQFF.

V is TRBV9 and J is TRBJ1-3; 8 bases are shared with TRBD1. The V gene's germline CDR1 is SGDLS and CDR2 YYNGEE. The CDR3 covers 19 residues. V was pared by 2 bases and J by 1 base, with 14 bases of the junction left unmatched. CDR3 loop: CASSVDPRDRTISGNTIYF. Here the CDR3 DNA reads TGTGCCAGCAGCGTCGACCCCCGGGACAGGACTATTTCTGGAAACACCATATATTTT.

This clonotype was seen at least ten times. The J gene is TRBJ1-4, the V gene TRBV25-1, with D unclear. V lost 5 bases, J lost 8 bases, and 15 bases lay in between. Germline assignment: CDR1 MGHDK and CDR2 SYGVNS. This CDR3 has 14 amino acids. CDR3 sequence reads: CASSPSGEWEKLFF. The CDR3 DNA follows: TGTGCCAGCAGTCCAAGCGGCGAATGGGAAAAACTGTTTTTT.

This clonotype was seen only a few times. The chain employs TRBV28 and TRBJ2-5; 9 bases fit TRBD2. The J segment lost 4 bases and the V segment lost 0 bases, leaving 9 bases of the junction unmatched. CDR1 and CDR2 from the germline V gene are MDHEN and SYDVKM. The CDR3 runs to 17 residues. In nucleotides, the CDR3 is TGTGCCAGCAGTTTATGGACTAGCGGAGAGTTAGGAGAGACCCAGTACTTC. Protein: CASSLWTSGELGETQYF.

In its sample, this clonotype was seen a few times. The gene calls are TRBV20-1 and TRBJ1-2, with D unclear. Germline V lookup: CDR1 DFQATT, CDR2 SNEGSKA (reference sequence). The V end lost 5 bases, the J end lost 8 bases, and 15 bases lay between the germline ends. This CDR3 region has 12 residues. The CDR3 loop is CSAPGRAPGYTF. CDR3 sequence (DNA): TGCAGTGCTCCCGGACGGGCCCCCGGCTACACCTTC.

This clonotype was seen a few times. This chain uses TRBV5-5 with TRBJ2-3; 11 bases align to TRBD2. With 3 bases clipped from V and 0 bases from J, the junction kept 6 bases outside the gene matches. From germline, CDR1 is SGHKS and CDR2 YYEKEE (reference sequence). This CDR3 comprises 17 residues. Written as DNA, the CDR3 is TGTGCCAGCAGCTGGTCGAGGACTAGCGGGAGCACAGATACGCAGTATTTT. Protein product: CASSWSRTSGSTDTQYF.

V gene TRBV18 combines with J gene TRBJ2-1; D ambiguous. Germline CDR1 and CDR2: KGHSH and LQKENI. The V end was cut by 6 bases, the J end by 1 base, with 7 bases between. The CDR3 is 13 residues long. Written as DNA, the CDR3 is TGTGCCAGCTCCCCTCAATCCTACAATGAGCAGTTCTTC. It is translated as CASSPQSYNEQFF.

This clonotype was recorded a few times. This chain links TRBV21-1 with TRBJ2-7. TRBV21-1 is reported as a pseudogene. This CDR3 has 13 amino acids. Here the CDR3 reads CASSKSRPYEQYF. DNA for the CDR3: TGTGCCAGCAGCAAGTCGCGACCCTACGAGCAGTACTTC.

A few counts support this clonotype. This chain uses TRBV9 with TRBJ1-1, with 7 bases aligning to TRBD1. CDR1 is SGDLS and CDR2 is YYNGEE in the germline V gene. V shed 2 bases and J 2 bases; nucleotides not matched to a gene: 6. The CDR3 runs 15 residues. The CDR3 DNA follows: TGTGCCAGCAGCGTGCTGACAGGGTTCAACACTGAAGCTTTCTTT. It codes for CASSVLTGFNTEAFF.

The CDR3 loop is CASSHRRTGANGYTF. The CDR3 region has the DNA TGTGCCAGCAGTCACCGACGGACAGGGGCTAATGGCTACACCTTC. This chain joins TRBV27 and TRBJ1-2; 9 bases line up with TRBD1. This CDR3 is built from 15 residues. After removal of 5 bases from V and 6 bases from J, the junction contained 10 bases not matched to a gene. The germline V gene has CDR1 MNHEY and CDR2 SMNVEV (reference sequence).